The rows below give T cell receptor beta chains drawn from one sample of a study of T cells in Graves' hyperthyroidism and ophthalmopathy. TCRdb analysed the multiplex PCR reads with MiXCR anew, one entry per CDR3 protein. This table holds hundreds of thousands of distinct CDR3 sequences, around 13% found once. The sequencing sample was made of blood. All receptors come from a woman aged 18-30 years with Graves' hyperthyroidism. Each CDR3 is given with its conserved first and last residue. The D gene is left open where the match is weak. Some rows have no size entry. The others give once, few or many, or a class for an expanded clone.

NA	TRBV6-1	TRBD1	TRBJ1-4	TGTGCCAGCTTAGGGACAGCGTTAATGAGGAAACTGTTTTTT	CASLGTALMRKLFF
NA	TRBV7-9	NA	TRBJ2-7	TGTGCCAGCAGCTTATCGGGAGCAGGTTACTCCTACGAGCAGTACTTC	CASSLSGAGYSYEQYF
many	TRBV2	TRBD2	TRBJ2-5	TGTGCCAGCAGTGATCGAAGCATTCTAGCGGGATCAGCGGTGTTAAAAGAGACCCAGTACTTC	CASSDRSILAGSAVLKETQYF
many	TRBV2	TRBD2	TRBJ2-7	TGTGCCAGCAGTCGCTCGACTAGCGGGAGGGACTACGAGCAGTACTTC	CASSRSTSGRDYEQYF
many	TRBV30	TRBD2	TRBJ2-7	TGTGCCTGGAGGGCTAGCGGGAGTGGTAGGCAGTACTTC	CAWRASGSGRQYF
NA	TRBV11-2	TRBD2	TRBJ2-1	TGTGCCAGCAGCTTAGAACCGCGGACTAGCGGGGTAACTTTCAATGAGCAGTTCTTC	CASSLEPRTSGVTFNEQFF
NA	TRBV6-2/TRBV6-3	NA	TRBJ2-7	TGTGCCAGCACCGCGGACAGATACGAGCAGTACTTC	CASTADRYEQYF
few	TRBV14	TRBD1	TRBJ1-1	TGTGCCAGTAGCCAAGATTGGATCGGACAGGGGGCTTCGCCTGAAGCTTTCTTT	CASSQDWIGQGASPEAFF
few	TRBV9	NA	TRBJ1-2	TGTGCCAGCAGCGCGCACCAAAACTATGGCTACACCTTC	CASSAHQNYGYTF
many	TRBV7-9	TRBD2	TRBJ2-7	TGTGCCAGCAGCTTCAGCGGGAGGCCCCACGAGCAGTACTTC	CASSFSGRPHEQYF
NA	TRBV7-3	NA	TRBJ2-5	TGTGCCAGTACATTCCGACCGTCAGAGACCCAGTACTTC	CASTFRPSETQYF
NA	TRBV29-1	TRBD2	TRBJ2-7	TGCAGCGTGGACGGGGAGGGGATCTACGAGCAGTACTTC	CSVDGEGIYEQYF
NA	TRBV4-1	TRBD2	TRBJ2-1	TGCGCCAGCAGCCATGTGGCACTAGCGAACAATGAGCAGTTCTTC	CASSHVALANNEQFF
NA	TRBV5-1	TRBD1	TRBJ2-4	TGCGCCAGCAGCTTCGCCGGGACAGGGGGCAAAAACATTCAGTACTTC	CASSFAGTGGKNIQYF
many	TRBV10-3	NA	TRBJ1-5	TGTGCCATCAGTGGGCCTGATGTTCAGCCCCAGCATTTT	CAISGPDVQPQHF
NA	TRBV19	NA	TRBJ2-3	TGTGCCAGTAGTAAACGGTTAACAGATACGCAGTATTTT	CASSKRLTDTQYF
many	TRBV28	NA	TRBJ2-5	TGTGCCAGCAGGCCCCCCAAGGGACCCCTGAACCGAGAGACCCAGTACTTC	CASRPPKGPLNRETQYF
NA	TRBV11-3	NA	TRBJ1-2	TGTGCCAGCAGCTTATTATTGGCGGCCGGGGGCATCGGCTATGGCTACACCTTC	CASSLLLAAGGIGYGYTF
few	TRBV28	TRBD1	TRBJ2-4	TGTGCCAGCAGTCCCACCCCGGCGGCAGGGGGCGTCAAAAACATTCAGTACTTC	CASSPTPAAGGVKNIQYF
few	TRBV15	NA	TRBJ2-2	TGTGCCACCAGCAGCCTTACTAGCCCCGGGGAGCTGTTTTTT	CATSSLTSPGELFF
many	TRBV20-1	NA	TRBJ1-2	TGCAGTGCCAAAGCAAGTACTAACTATGGCTACACCTTC	CSAKASTNYGYTF
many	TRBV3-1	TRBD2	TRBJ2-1	TGTGCCAGCAGCCGACCGGCGCGGGAGGGCCCGGTCAATGAGCAGTTCTTC	CASSRPAREGPVNEQFF
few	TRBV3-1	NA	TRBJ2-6	TGTGCCAGCAGGCGATCAGGGGACCTCAGCAGAGGGGCCAACGTCCTGACTTTC	CASRRSGDLSRGANVLTF
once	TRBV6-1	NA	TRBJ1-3	TGTGCCAGCAGTGAAGGCCCCAGGGGTGGAAACACCATATATTTT	CASSEGPRGGNTIYF
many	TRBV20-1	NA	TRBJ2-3	TGCAGTGCTAGGGCTTGGAGCCCTAGCACAGATACGCAGTATTTT	CSARAWSPSTDTQYF
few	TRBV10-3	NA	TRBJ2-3	TGTGCCATCAGTGGAGGGAACACAGATACGCAGTATTTT	CAISGGNTDTQYF
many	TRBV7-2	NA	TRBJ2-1	TGTGCCAGCACCCTCGGGCTAGCGCCGAATTCCAATGAGCAGTTCTTC	CASTLGLAPNSNEQFF
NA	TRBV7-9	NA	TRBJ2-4	TGTGCCAGCAGCTTAGGCCCCCGGGGGCGGGACAACATTCAGTACTTC	CASSLGPRGRDNIQYF
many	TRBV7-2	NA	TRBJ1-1	TGTGCCAGCAGCTTAGCACCGGAGGACACTGAAGCTTTCTTT	CASSLAPEDTEAFF
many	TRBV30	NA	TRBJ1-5	TGTGCCTGGAGTGGACAGAGAAATCAGCCCCAGCATTTT	CAWSGQRNQPQHF
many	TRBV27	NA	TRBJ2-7	TGTGCCAGCAGTTTCGGACAAAAAAACGAGCAGTACTTC	CASSFGQKNEQYF
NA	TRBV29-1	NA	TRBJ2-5	TGCAGCGTTGTGGCAGGGAATTTCGAGACCCAGTACTTC	CSVVAGNFETQYF
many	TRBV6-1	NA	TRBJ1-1	TGTGCCAGCAGGCAATCCCCCTCCGACCTTGATAACACTGAAGCTTTCTTT	CASRQSPSDLDNTEAFF
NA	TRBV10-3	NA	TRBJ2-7	TGTGCCATCAGTGTAGGAGGGGATGGTGAGCAGTACTTC	CAISVGGDGEQYF
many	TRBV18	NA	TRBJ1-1	TGTGCCAGCTCACCATCTCTCGGCGCTGAAGCTTTCTTT	CASSPSLGAEAFF
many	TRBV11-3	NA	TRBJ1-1	TGTGCCAGCAGCGGGTCTGGGGGCACTGAAGCTTTCTTT	CASSGSGGTEAFF
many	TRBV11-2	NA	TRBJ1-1	TGTGCCAGCAGCTCCCTCCCCCAGGGGAAGGGAACTGAAGCTTTCTTT	CASSSLPQGKGTEAFF
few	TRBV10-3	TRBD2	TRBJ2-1	TGTGCCATCAGTACTAGCGGACACAATGAGCAGTTCTTC	CAISTSGHNEQFF
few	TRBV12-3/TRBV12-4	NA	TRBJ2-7	TGTGCCAGCAGTTTAGGGAGCGGCGTGGGCGAGCAGTACTTC	CASSLGSGVGEQYF
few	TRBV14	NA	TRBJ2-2	TGTGCCAGCGGGACGGTGAAGGGGGAGCTGTTTTTT	CASGTVKGELFF
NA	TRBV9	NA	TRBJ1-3	TGTGCCAGCAGCGGCCATGGAGGGGGTATATATTTT	CASSGHGGGIYF
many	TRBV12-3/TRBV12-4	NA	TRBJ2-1	TGTGCCAGCAGGTCGACCTACAATGAGCAGTTCTTC	CASRSTYNEQFF
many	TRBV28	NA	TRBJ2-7	TGTGCCAGCCGAAGTGGACACAGCTACGAGCAGTACTTC	CASRSGHSYEQYF
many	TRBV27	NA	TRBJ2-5	TGTGCCAGCGGAGAAACCGGGACCAAGCAAGAGACCCAGTACTTC	CASGETGTKQETQYF
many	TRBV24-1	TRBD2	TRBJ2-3	TGTGCCACCAGTGAATACCGCACTAGCGGAGTGGGCACAGATACGCAGTATTTT	CATSEYRTSGVGTDTQYF
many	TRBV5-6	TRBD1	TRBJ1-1	TGTGCCAGCAGCTTCCCTTGGACAGGGGGAGTGCTCACTGAAGCTTTCTTT	CASSFPWTGGVLTEAFF
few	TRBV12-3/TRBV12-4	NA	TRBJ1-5	TGTGCCAGCAGTCCGACGGAAACTCAGGGGAATCAGCCCCAGCATTTT	CASSPTETQGNQPQHF
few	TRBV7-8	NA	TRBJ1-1	TGTGCCAGCAGCTTAGAGTCCCGTTTGAACACTGAAGCTTTCTTT	CASSLESRLNTEAFF
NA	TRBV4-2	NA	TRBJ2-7	TGTGCCAGCAGCCAAGATGCCCACGCGGACAGCTCCTACGAGCAGTACTTC	CASSQDAHADSSYEQYF
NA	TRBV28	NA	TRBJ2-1	TGTGCCAGCAGTTCCCTGTACGATGAGCAGTTCTTC	CASSSLYDEQFF
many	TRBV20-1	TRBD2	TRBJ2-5	TGCAGTGCTAGAGGGGGGGGCCAAGAGACCCAGTACTTC	CSARGGGQETQYF
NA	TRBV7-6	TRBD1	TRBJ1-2	TGTGCCAGCAGCCCCGGGACAGGGTCGGATGGCTACACCTTC	CASSPGTGSDGYTF
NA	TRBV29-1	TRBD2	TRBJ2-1	TGCAGCGTTGACCCGACTAGCGGGAGGGCCGGTGAGCAGTTCTTC	CSVDPTSGRAGEQFF
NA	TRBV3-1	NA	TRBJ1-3	TGTGCCAGCAGCCAAGCGAGGCCCGGAAACACCATATATTTT	CASSQARPGNTIYF
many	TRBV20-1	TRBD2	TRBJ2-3	TGCAGTGTAGCGGGAGCTGCAGATACGCAGTATTTT	CSVAGAADTQYF
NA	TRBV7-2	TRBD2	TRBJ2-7	TGTGCCAGCAGCTTAACTCCGCCGGGAGGTCTCTACGAGCAGTACTTC	CASSLTPPGGLYEQYF
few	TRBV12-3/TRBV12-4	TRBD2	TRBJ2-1	TGTGCCACCCAACTAGCGGGAGTATATGAGCAGTTCTTC	CATQLAGVYEQFF
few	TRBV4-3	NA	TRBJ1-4	TGCGCCAGCAGCCGGATGGGGGCTGAAAAACTGTTTTTT	CASSRMGAEKLFF
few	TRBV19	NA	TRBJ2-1	TGTGCCAGTACTCCGGGACACCCGTACAATGAGCAGTTCTTC	CASTPGHPYNEQFF
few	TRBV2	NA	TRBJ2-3	TGTGCCAGCTGGACCGAAACGCAGTATTTT	CASWTETQYF